This TCR beta chain came from a study of brain metastases from non-small cell lung cancer. The table came from immunoSEQ multiplex PCR; TCRdb's copy has only in-frame clones and leaves some out. The sample carries thousands of clones, approximately 80% recorded once. The CDR3 contains 13 residues. With 3 bases removed from V and 0 bases from J, the gap between germline ends came to 6 bases. Germline V gene lookup returns CDR1 SGHRS and CDR2 YFSETQ. Only a few counts were recorded for this clone. The V gene is TRBV5-1, the J gene TRBJ1-1; no clear D gene. Input material: tumor-adjacent normal tissue. The clonotype comes from a donor at least 40 years old with non-small cell lung cancer. The CDR3 bases are TGCGCCAGCAGCTATGACATGAACACTGAAGCTTTCTTT. This sequence encodes CASSYDMNTEAFF.